Given below is one T cell receptor (beta chain) in context. Its antigen is currently unknown. Diagnoses used clinical symptoms, serum thyroxine and TRAb, thyroid ultrasound and orbital computed tomography. These data originate in a study of T cells in Graves' hyperthyroidism and ophthalmopathy. CDR1 SGHVS and CDR2 FNYEAQ come from the germline V gene. Deletions cut 3 bases from V and 2 bases from J, with 10 bases between. This CDR3 contains 14 residues. Study findings and constraints: Blood also held most thyroid clonotypes expanded beyond 0.001.

TCR beta CDR3 regions were amplified from RNA transcripts. First-round RT-PCR targeting the TCR CDR3 was performed with the HTBI primer set. TCRdb re-called the multiplex PCR reads with MiXCR, one entry per CDR3 protein. This table has 500,000 to 600,000 distinct CDR3 sequences, around 42% appearing once. The V and J genes are TRBV7-6 and TRBJ2-5, with unresolved D. The receptor was isolated from a woman aged 18 to 35 with Graves' hyperthyroidism. Sequencing used peripheral blood or thyroid tissue (not recorded which). The CDR3 is CASSFSLRQETQYF. CDR3 coding DNA: TGTGCCAGCAGCTTCAGTCTTCGGCAAGAGACCCAGTACTTC.